This T cell receptor beta chain was sequenced during a study of blood T cell repertoires in COVID-19. Study details: Material from acute and convalescent COVID-19 was sourced from the United States, Italy and Spain.

Profiled with immunoSEQ multiplex PCR; TCRdb holds only in-frame clones, not every one. The sample carries nearly 80,000 clones, roughly 85% recorded once. The receptor's source is a woman older than 75 with active or convalescent COVID-19. Sample: peripheral blood.

DNA for the CDR3: TGCGCCAGCAGCTTGGGCGCGGGGGGTACCCTGGAGACCCAGTACTTC. Translated, it gives CASSLGAGGTLETQYF. V usage is TRBV5-1 and J usage is TRBJ2-5; the match to TRBD2 covers 8 bases. CDR3 length equals 16 residues. V lost 0 bases to trimming and J lost 5 bases; unmatched junction nucleotides: 9. Germline V gene sequence: CDR1 SGHRS, CDR2 YFSETQ.